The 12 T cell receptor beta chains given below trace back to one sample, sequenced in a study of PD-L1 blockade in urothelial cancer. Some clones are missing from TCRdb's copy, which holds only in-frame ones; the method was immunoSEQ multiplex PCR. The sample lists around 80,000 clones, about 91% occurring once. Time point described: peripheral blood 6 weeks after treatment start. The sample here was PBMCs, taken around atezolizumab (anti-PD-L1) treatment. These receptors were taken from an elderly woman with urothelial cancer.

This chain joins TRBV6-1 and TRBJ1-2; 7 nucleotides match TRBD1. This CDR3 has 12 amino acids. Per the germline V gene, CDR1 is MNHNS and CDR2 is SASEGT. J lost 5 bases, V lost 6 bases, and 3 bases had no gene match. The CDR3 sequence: CASSAGGYGYTF. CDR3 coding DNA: TGTGCCAGCAGCGCAGGGGGGTATGGCTACACCTTC.

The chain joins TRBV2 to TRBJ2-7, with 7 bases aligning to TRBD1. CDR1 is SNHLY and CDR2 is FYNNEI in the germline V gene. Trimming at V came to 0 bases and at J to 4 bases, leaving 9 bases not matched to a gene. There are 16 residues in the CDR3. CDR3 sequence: CASSEALRTGRYEQYF. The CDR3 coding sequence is TGTGCCAGCAGTGAAGCGCTTAGGACAGGCAGGTACGAGCAGTACTTC.

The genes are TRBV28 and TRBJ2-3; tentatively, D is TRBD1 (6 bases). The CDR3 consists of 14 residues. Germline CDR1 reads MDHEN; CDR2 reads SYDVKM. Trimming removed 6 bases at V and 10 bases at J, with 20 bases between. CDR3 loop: CASRPLDSRFPQYF. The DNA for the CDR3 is TGTGCCAGCAGACCCCTGGACAGTCGGTTCCCGCAGTATTTT. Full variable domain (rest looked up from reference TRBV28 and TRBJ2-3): DVKVTQSSRYLVKRTGEKVFLECVQDMDHENMFWYRQDPGLGLRLIYFSYDVKMKEKGDIPEGYSVSREKKERFSLILESASTNQTSMYLCASRPLDSRFPQYFGPGTRLTVL.

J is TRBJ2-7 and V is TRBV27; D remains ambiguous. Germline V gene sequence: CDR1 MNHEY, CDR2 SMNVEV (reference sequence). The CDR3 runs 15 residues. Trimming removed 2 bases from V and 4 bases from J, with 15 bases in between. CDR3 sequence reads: CASSLELAPPYEQYF. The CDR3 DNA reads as TGTGCCAGCAGTTTAGAACTTGCCCCCCCTTACGAGCAGTACTTC.

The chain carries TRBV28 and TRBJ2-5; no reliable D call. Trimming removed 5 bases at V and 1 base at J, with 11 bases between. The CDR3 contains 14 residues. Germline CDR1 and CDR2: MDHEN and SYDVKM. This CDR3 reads CASSEPRSQETQYF. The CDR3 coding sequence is TGTGCCAGCAGTGAACCTAGGAGCCAAGAGACCCAGTACTTC.

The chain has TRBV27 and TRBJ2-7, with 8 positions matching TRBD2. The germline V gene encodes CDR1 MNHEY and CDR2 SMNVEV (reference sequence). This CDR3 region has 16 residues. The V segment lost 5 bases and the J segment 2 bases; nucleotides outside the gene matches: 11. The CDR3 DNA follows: TGTGCCAGCAGTCCTAGGGGACTAGGGATCGCCTACGAGCAGTACTTC. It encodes CASSPRGLGIAYEQYF.

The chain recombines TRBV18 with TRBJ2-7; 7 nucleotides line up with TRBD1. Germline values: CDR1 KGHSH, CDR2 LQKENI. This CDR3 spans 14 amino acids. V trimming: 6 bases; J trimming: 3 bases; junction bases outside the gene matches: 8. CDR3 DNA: TGTGCCAGCTCCCCGGGACAGAGCTACTACGAGCAGTACTTC. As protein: CASSPGQSYYEQYF. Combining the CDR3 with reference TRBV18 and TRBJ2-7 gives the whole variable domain NAGVMQNPRHLVRRRGQEARLRCSPMKGHSHVYWYRQLPEEGLKFMVYLQKENIIDESGMPKERFSAEFPKEGPSILRIQQVVRGDSAAYFCASSPGQSYYEQYFGPGTRLTVT.

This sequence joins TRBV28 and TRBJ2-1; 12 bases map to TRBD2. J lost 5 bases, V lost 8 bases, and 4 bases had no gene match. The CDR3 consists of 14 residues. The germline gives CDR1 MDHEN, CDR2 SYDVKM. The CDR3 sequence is CASRTSGVNNEQFF. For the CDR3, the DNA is TGTGCCAGCCGGACTAGCGGGGTTAACAATGAGCAGTTCTTC.

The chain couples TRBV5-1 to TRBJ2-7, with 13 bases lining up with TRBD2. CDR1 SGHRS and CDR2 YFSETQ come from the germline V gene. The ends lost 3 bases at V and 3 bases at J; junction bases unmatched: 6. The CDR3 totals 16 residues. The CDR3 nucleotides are TGCGCCAGCAGCTGGGGGACTAGCGGGACACGCTACGAGCAGTACTTC. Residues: CASSWGTSGTRYEQYF.

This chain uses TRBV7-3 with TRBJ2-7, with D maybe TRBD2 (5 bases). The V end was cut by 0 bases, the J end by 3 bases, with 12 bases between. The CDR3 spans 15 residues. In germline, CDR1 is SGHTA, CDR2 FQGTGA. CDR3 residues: CASSLTVASLYEQYF. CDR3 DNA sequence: TGTGCCAGCAGCTTAACGGTTGCTAGCCTCTACGAGCAGTACTTC. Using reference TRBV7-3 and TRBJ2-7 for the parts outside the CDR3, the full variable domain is GAGVSQTPSNKVTEKGKYVELRCDPISGHTALYWYRQSLGQGPEFLIYFQGTGAADDSGLPNDRFFAVRPEGSVSTLKIQRTERGDSAVYLCASSLTVASLYEQYFGPGTRLTVT.

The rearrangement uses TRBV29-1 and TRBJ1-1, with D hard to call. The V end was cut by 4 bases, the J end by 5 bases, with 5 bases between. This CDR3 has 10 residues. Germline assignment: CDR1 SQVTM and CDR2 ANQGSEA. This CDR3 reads CSVARTEAFF. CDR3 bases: TGCAGCGTTGCGCGGACTGAAGCTTTCTTT.

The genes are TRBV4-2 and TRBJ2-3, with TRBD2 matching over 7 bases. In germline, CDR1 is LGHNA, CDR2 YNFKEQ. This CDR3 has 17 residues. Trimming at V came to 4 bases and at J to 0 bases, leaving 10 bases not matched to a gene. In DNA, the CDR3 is TGTGCCAGCAGCCCGGGGGAGCGGGGCGGGAGCACAGATACGCAGTATTTT. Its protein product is CASSPGERGGSTDTQYF.